These T cell receptor beta chains were read from a single sample in a study of blood T cell repertoires in COVID-19. Profiling relied on immunoSEQ multiplex PCR, and the TCRdb table lists in-frame clones only, not all of them. The sample has 340,000 or so clones; 70% to 90% are singletons. Sequencing was done on a sample of PBMCs or T cells enriched from blood (not recorded which). The receptors originated from a woman in her forties with acute COVID-19. Each CDR3 is given with its conserved first and last residue. Each record gives: V gene, D gene, J gene, clone size, CDR3 protein, CDR3 DNA. D genes are given only for firm matches. Rows give clone size only sometimes, using once, few, many, or a class for an expanded clone.

TRBV18	NA	TRBJ2-5	NA	CASSLNPRETQYF	TGTGCCAGCTCACTAAACCCCAGGGAGACCCAGTACTTC
TRBV9	TRBD2	TRBJ2-5	NA	CASSRGPGLAGKETQYF	TGTGCCAGCAGCAGAGGGCCGGGGCTAGCGGGGAAAGAGACCCAGTACTTC
TRBV5-5	TRBD2	TRBJ2-1	many	CASSFIQRGLDEQFF	TGTGCCAGCAGCTTCATACAGCGGGGTCTTGATGAGCAGTTCTTC
TRBV11-2	NA	TRBJ1-3	NA	CASSAQGSGNTIYF	TGTGCCAGCAGCGCACAGGGATCTGGAAACACCATATATTTT
TRBV15	TRBD2	TRBJ2-2	NA	CATASGRSTGELFF	TGTGCCACCGCTAGCGGGAGGAGCACCGGGGAGCTGTTTTTT
TRBV27	NA	TRBJ1-2	NA	CASSPRERFYGYTF	TGTGCCAGCAGCCCCCGGGAACGTTTCTATGGCTACACCTTC
TRBV10-3	NA	TRBJ1-3	NA	CAIMSGSSGNTIYF	TGTGCCATCATGTCTGGGAGCTCTGGAAACACCATATATTTT
TRBV7-9	NA	TRBJ2-3	NA	CASSPKYMGSRDSTDTQYF	TGTGCCAGCAGCCCTAAATATATGGGATCGAGGGATAGCACAGATACGCAGTATTTT
TRBV29-1	NA	TRBJ1-1	NA	CSVGELNTEAFF	TGCAGCGTTGGGGAGCTAAACACTGAAGCTTTCTTT
TRBV5-1	TRBD2	TRBJ2-7	many	CASSLTSGGSYEQYF	TGCGCCAGCAGCCTCACTAGCGGTGGCTCCTACGAGCAGTACTTC
TRBV4-2	TRBD2	TRBJ2-7	NA	CASSQSSRLAGSEQYF	TGTGCCAGCAGCCAATCTTCCCGGCTAGCGGGATCCGAGCAGTACTTC
TRBV7-8	NA	TRBJ2-7	many	CASSLVGRVGEQYF	TGTGCCAGCAGCTTAGTTGGCAGGGTAGGCGAGCAGTACTTC
TRBV11-1	NA	TRBJ1-1	NA	CASSLGQSEAFF	TGTGCCAGCAGCTTAGGACAGTCTGAAGCTTTCTTT
TRBV5-6	NA	TRBJ1-5	NA	CASSLGGQHSNQPQHF	TGTGCCAGCAGCTTGGGTGGACAACATAGCAATCAGCCCCAGCATTTT
TRBV12-3/TRBV12-4	NA	TRBJ2-5	NA	CASKGGLEETQYF	TGTGCCAGCAAAGGCGGCCTGGAAGAGACCCAGTACTTC
TRBV4-2	TRBD1	TRBJ2-7	NA	CASSQDRTGGNYEQYF	TGTGCCAGCAGCCAAGATCGGACAGGGGGCAACTACGAGCAGTACTTC
TRBV19	NA	TRBJ2-7	once	CASSIGTAYEQYF	TGTGCCAGTAGTATAGGGACAGCCTACGAGCAGTACTTC
TRBV4-1	TRBD2	TRBJ2-1	NA	CASSQEGLAVYNEQFF	TGCGCCAGCAGCCAAGAGGGACTAGCGGTCTACAATGAGCAGTTCTTC
TRBV13	NA	TRBJ2-1	NA	CASSSARGGNYNEQFF	TGTGCCAGCAGCAGTGCCCGGGGCGGGAATTACAATGAGCAGTTCTTC
TRBV24-1	TRBD2	TRBJ2-1	NA	CATSDGTSVSYNEQFF	TGTGCCACCAGTGACGGGACTAGCGTCTCCTACAATGAGCAGTTCTTC
TRBV5-4	TRBD1	TRBJ1-2	once	CASTTDRDYGYTF	TGTGCCAGCACCACAGACAGGGACTATGGCTACACCTTC
TRBV5-1	NA	TRBJ2-7	NA	CASSPNIQGPGPYEQYF	TGCGCCAGCAGCCCGAATATACAGGGTCCCGGTCCCTACGAGCAGTACTTC
TRBV4-1	NA	TRBJ1-1	NA	CASSPSMNTEAFF	TGCGCCAGCAGCCCGAGCATGAACACTGAAGCTTTCTTT
TRBV12-3/TRBV12-4	NA	TRBJ1-2	NA	CASSLKGVGYTF	TGTGCCAGCAGTTTAAAGGGAGTAGGCTACACCTTC
TRBV27	TRBD1	TRBJ2-7	NA	CASSSGTGGVGEQYF	TGTGCCAGCAGCTCCGGGACAGGGGGAGTAGGGGAGCAGTACTTC